This T cell receptor beta chain came from a study of blood T cell repertoires in COVID-19. The germline V gene has CDR1 SGDLS and CDR2 YYNGEE. The CDR3 spans 18 residues. Trimming pared 0 bases from V and 0 bases from J, leaving 18 bases between. This table comes from immunoSEQ multiplex PCR, and its TCRdb copy is limited to in-frame clones, with some not included. The sample yields 230,000 or so clones, 88% seen once. Individuals aged roughly 18 to 95 years were recruited from 20 to 25 US areas. Each participant's cohort was designated according to participant-reported clinical history. What the recovered Cohort 3 donors had was two negative PCRs, clearance, or symptom resolution.

Sequenced input: PBMCs or T cells enriched from blood (not recorded which). This rearrangement joins TRBV9 to TRBJ1-1, with a tentative D call TRBD1 (6 bases). The sequence was collected from a woman aged 25 to 39 who had recovered from COVID-19. The CDR3 DNA sequence: TGTGCCAGCAGCGTAGTACGGGAGGGGGGGACCATGAACACTGAAGCTTTCTTT. It specifies CASSVVREGGTMNTEAFF.